The source of this T cell receptor beta chain is a study of T cells in Graves' hyperthyroidism and ophthalmopathy. Overall study findings and caveats: Prediction of ophthalmopathy progression came a median around 6.5 months pre-onset.

Amplification of TCR beta CDR3 regions was performed using RNA transcripts as template. With the HTBI primer set, the TCR CDR3 went through a first round of RT-PCR. TCRdb itself ran the multiplex PCR reads through MiXCR, one entry per CDR3 protein. The sample lists about 590,000 distinct CDR3 sequences, around 16% occurring once. The CDR3 has 16 amino acids. Deletions cut 6 bases from V and 3 bases from J, with 21 bases between. Germline loops: CDR1 DFQATT, CDR2 SNEGSKA (reference sequence). As regards this clonotype: Its antigen is not known.

This chain uses TRBV20-1 with TRBJ1-5; no clear D. The sequence came from a woman in her thirties with Graves' hyperthyroidism. Sequenced input: blood. CDR3 DNA: TGCAGTGCGGCTCCCGGGCCCCAAGGTAACAATCAGCCCCAGCATTTT. Translated: CSAAPGPQGNNQPQHF.